Following are 21 T cell receptor beta chains from one sample sequenced in a study of spatial heterogeneity in lung cancer. One entry per CDR3 protein, called by TCRdb with MiXCR from the 5' RACE reads. The sample lists tens of thousands of distinct CDR3 sequences; approximately 10% were seen once. Time point specified: sample taken at primary tumor resection. Tumor, nontumor lung or frozen PBMC supplied whole RNA, sequenced without sorting. The sample in question was PBMCs, obtained at surgery. Receptor source: a female donor with early-stage non-small cell lung cancer.

In its sample, this clonotype was seen many times. This chain uses TRBV5-4 with TRBJ2-7; 9 nucleotides match TRBD1. Germline values: CDR1 SGHNT, CDR2 YYREEE (reference sequence). Trimming cost V 2 bases and J 1 base; bases outside gene matches: 4. The CDR3 loop spans 15 amino acids. For the CDR3, the DNA is TGTGCCAGCAGCTTTATCGGGACAGGGTCCTACGAGCAGTACTTC. It is translated as CASSFIGTGSYEQYF.

This clonotype has a count of ten or more. CDR3 in DNA: TGTGCCAGCCGACGGACTCCTAACTATGGCTACACCTTC. Its translation: CASRRTPNYGYTF. The genes are TRBV12-3 or TRBV12-4 and TRBJ1-2; D is uncertain. The CDR3 runs to 13 residues. The V end lost 8 bases, the J end lost 0 bases, and 10 bases lay between the germline ends.

The table lists this clonotype with many counts. The gene calls are TRBV29-1 and TRBJ1-1; possibly TRBD1 for D (6 bases). This CDR3 comprises 12 residues. Germline V gene data show CDR1 as SQVTM and CDR2 as ANQGSEA. V was trimmed by 5 bases and J by 5 bases, leaving 12 bases between them. The CDR3 nucleotides read TGCAGCGTTACAGGGTTGGGGACTGAAGCTTTCTTT. Encoded protein: CSVTGLGTEAFF.

The chain recombines TRBV11-2 with TRBJ2-7; 10 bases are shared with TRBD2. The CDR3 covers 16 residues. CDR1 SGHAT and CDR2 FQNNGV come from the germline V gene. Germline trimming cut 1 base from V and 4 bases from J; bases unmatched to any gene: 7. This chain's CDR3 is CASSLVSSGGQYEQYF. DNA of the CDR3: TGTGCCAGCAGCTTAGTGTCTAGCGGGGGCCAGTACGAGCAGTACTTC.

The rearrangement uses TRBV10-3 and TRBJ2-7; 7 bases line up with TRBD1. Germline V CDR1 and CDR2: ENHRY, SYGVKD. Trimming at V came to 4 bases and at J to 5 bases, leaving 5 bases not matched to a gene. CDR3 length equals 13 residues. CDR3 loop: CAISGQGGHEQYF. Here the CDR3 DNA reads TGTGCCATCAGTGGACAGGGCGGACACGAGCAGTACTTC.

This sequence joins TRBV5-1 and TRBJ2-1, with 8 bases identical to TRBD1. CDR1 is SGHRS and CDR2 is YFSETQ in the germline V gene. J lost 16 bases, V lost 0 bases, and 15 bases had no gene match. The CDR3 spans 15 residues. CDR3 nucleotide sequence: TGCGCCAGCAGCTTGGGGGGGGCCGACAGGGGAAGTTGCTTCTTC. Its protein product is CASSLGGADRGSCFF.

The CDR3 loop reads CASSSSPGQADTQYF. CDR3 coding DNA: TGTGCCAGCAGCTCCTCCCCGGGGCAGGCAGATACGCAGTATTTT. The rearrangement links TRBV5-4 to TRBJ2-3; D may be TRBD1 or TRBD2 (5 bases each). The CDR3 runs to 15 residues. Germline V gene data show CDR1 as SGHNT and CDR2 as YYREEE (reference sequence). Trimming stripped 3 bases from V and 4 bases from J, with 15 bases between.

In its sample, this clonotype was seen many times. The chain combines TRBV29-1 with TRBJ1-1; 8 positions match TRBD1. The CDR3 runs to 12 residues. Trimming removed 4 bases from V and 5 bases from J; junction bases left unmatched: 3. Per the germline V gene, CDR1 is SQVTM and CDR2 is ANQGSEA. In DNA, the CDR3 is TGCAGCGTTGGGACAGGGCGGACTGAAGCTTTCTTT. Translation gives CSVGTGRTEAFF.

This clonotype was counted once. The chain combines TRBV27 with TRBJ2-1; D not certain. The V and J ends lost 6 bases and 0 bases respectively, with 15 bases between them. CDR3 length: 16 amino acids. The germline CDR1 and CDR2 sequences are MNHEY and SMNVEV (reference sequence). The CDR3 DNA is TGTGCCAGCAGCCCCAACTCGCGGAGCTCCTACAATGAGCAGTTCTTC. It is translated as CASSPNSRSSYNEQFF.

This clonotype came up a few times. This chain joins TRBV3-1 and TRBJ1-6; D call uncertain. There are 14 residues in the CDR3. Per germline, CDR1 LGHDT and CDR2 YNNKEL (reference sequence). Trimming pared 5 bases from V and 1 base from J, leaving 6 bases between. DNA of the CDR3: TGTGCCAGCAGCTGGGAGTCCTATAATTCACCCCTCCACTTT. This sequence encodes CASSWESYNSPLHF.

The gene calls are TRBV20-1 and TRBJ2-5; D gene ambiguous. Germline V gene lookup returns CDR1 DFQATT and CDR2 SNEGSKA (reference sequence). Trimming took 6 bases from V and 5 from J, leaving 7 bases between them. The length of the CDR3 is 10 residues. The CDR3: CSAEMETQYF. CDR3 DNA sequence: TGCAGTGCGGAAATGGAGACCCAGTACTTC.

This clonotype occurred many times. The rearrangement uses TRBV7-2 and TRBJ1-1; D is perhaps TRBD1 (6 bases). CDR3 size: 14 residues. CDR1 is SGHTA, CDR2 FQGNSA, per germline. Trimming removed 5 bases from V and 4 bases from J, with 14 bases in between. The CDR3 bases are TGTGCCAGCAGCCCCGGCAGGGGTACCACTGAAGCTTTCTTT. Its translation: CASSPGRGTTEAFF.

This clonotype has more than one count but fewer than ten. The J gene is TRBJ2-2, the V gene TRBV11-2; D perhaps matches TRBD2 (5 bases). Trimming removed 5 bases from V and 4 bases from J, with 11 bases in between. CDR3 length: 14 residues. The germline gives CDR1 SGHAT, CDR2 FQNNGV. CDR3 region: CASSPAGGTGELFF. For the CDR3, the DNA is TGTGCCAGCAGCCCGGCCGGAGGCACCGGGGAGCTGTTTTTT.

This clonotype was counted many times. The V and J genes are TRBV2 and TRBJ2-5; D call uncertain. The V end was cut by 5 bases, the J end by 7 bases, with 17 bases between. Germline lookup yields CDR1 SNHLY and CDR2 FYNNEI. This CDR3 spans 14 amino acids. Written as DNA, the CDR3 is TGTGCCAGCAGTCTTGGGTTTTTAACCGGGACCCAGTACTTC. The encoded protein is CASSLGFLTGTQYF. Using reference TRBV2 and TRBJ2-5 for the parts outside the CDR3, the full variable domain is EPEVTQTPSHQVTQMGQEVILRCVPISNHLYFYWYRQILGQKVEFLVSFYNNEISEKSEIFDDQFSVERPDGSNFTLKIRSTKLEDSAMYFCASSLGFLTGTQYFGPGTRLLVL.

A note on this clonotype: One end of the junction is discordant with germline, which a read error may explain. This chain joins TRBV19 and TRBJ2-1; 9 bases align to TRBD1. CDR3 length: 16 residues. Germline V gives CDR1 LNHDA, CDR2 SQIVND (reference sequence). CDR3 bases: TGCGCCAGTAGTATAGGAAGGGGGACAGGGAGTAATGAGCAGTTCTTC. Translating it yields CASSIGRGTGSNEQFF.

This clonotype was counted a few times. The chain recombines TRBV28 with TRBJ2-7, with D unclear. Trimming shortened V by 1 base and J by 0 bases, and 13 bases separated the two germline ends. Per the germline V gene, CDR1 is MDHEN and CDR2 is SYDVKM. The CDR3 covers 16 residues. DNA for the CDR3: TGTGCCAGCAGTTTATCCCCCGCGAAGGGCTCCTACGAGCAGTACTTC. This translates into CASSLSPAKGSYEQYF.

The chain employs TRBV19 and TRBJ2-1, with 8 nucleotides matching TRBD2. Looked up from germline, CDR1 is LNHDA and CDR2 is SQIVND (reference sequence). The CDR3 is 16 residues long. The trim removed 5 bases at V and 1 base at J, leaving 7 bases unmatched. For the CDR3, the DNA is TGTGCCAGTAGTCCTGGGCGGGGGGATTCCTACAATGAGCAGTTCTTC. Protein sequence: CASSPGRGDSYNEQFF.

A few counts support this clonotype. CDR3 bases: TGTGCCAGCAGCCAACAGGGGGGCTCCTACAATGAGCAGTTCTTC. It codes for CASSQQGGSYNEQFF. This chain links TRBV5-4 with TRBJ2-1; 8 nucleotides agree with TRBD1. CDR1 is SGHNT and CDR2 is YYREEE in the germline V gene (reference sequence). The CDR3 runs to 15 residues. Trimming cost V 4 bases and J 0 bases; bases outside gene matches: 3.

This clonotype was counted a few times. The CDR3 here is CASSYGGTGGAQGYTF. The CDR3, as DNA: TGTGCCAGCAGTTATGGGGGGACAGGGGGCGCGCAAGGCTACACCTTC. The V call is TRBV6-5, the J call TRBJ1-2; 12 positions agree with TRBD1. Germline loops: CDR1 MNHEY, CDR2 SVGAGI. There are 16 residues in the CDR3. J was trimmed by 8 bases and V by 3 bases; bases with no gene match: 10.

V gene TRBV5-6 combines with J gene TRBJ2-4, with 8 bases matching TRBD2. Germline CDR1 reads SGHDT; CDR2 reads YYEEEE. The V and J ends lost 4 bases and 1 base, in that order; junction bases with no gene match: 4. The CDR3 sequence is 15 residues long. The CDR3 spells CASSNSGTAKNIQYF. The CDR3 DNA follows: TGTGCCAGCAGCAATAGCGGGACGGCCAAAAACATTCAGTACTTC.

There are many counts of this clonotype. The chain recombines TRBV5-4 with TRBJ1-6; D may be TRBD1 (6 bases). Germline-derived CDR1 and CDR2 are SGHNT and YYREEE (reference sequence). The CDR3 has 17 amino acids. Between the trimmed V and J ends, which lost 3 bases and 7 bases, there was a span of 20 bases. The CDR3 nucleotides are TGTGCCAGCAGCTGGGGGACACTAGGAGATTGGAATTCACCCCTCCACTTT. Its translation: CASSWGTLGDWNSPLHF.